This T cell receptor beta chain was documented in a study of T cells in Graves' hyperthyroidism and ophthalmopathy. This clonotype was seen only a few times. V lost 2 bases and J lost 7, with 8 bases in between. CDR3 size: 13 residues. Germline V CDR1 and CDR2: MNHNS, SASEGT. It was RNA transcripts that yielded the amplified TCR beta CDR3 regions. First-round RT-PCR of the TCR CDR3 relied on the HTBI primer set. TCRdb re-called the multiplex PCR reads through MiXCR, storing one row per CDR3 protein. The data contain approximately 490,000 distinct CDR3 sequences, about 20% of them singletons. The clonotype was recovered from a woman between 70 and 85 years old with Graves' ophthalmopathy. Sequenced: blood. The chain uses TRBV6-1 and TRBJ1-4, with no clear D. The CDR3 is CASSESRSEKLFF. CDR3 in DNA: TGTGCCAGCAGTGAAAGCAGGTCTGAAAAACTGTTTTTT.